This T cell receptor (beta chain) came from a study of T-cell reconstitution after alpha-beta-depleted transplantation in children. There are 15 residues in the CDR3. V lost 3 bases to trimming and J lost 6 bases; unmatched junction nucleotides: 12. Germline V gene data show CDR1 as DFQATT and CDR2 as SNEGSKA (reference sequence). Using unique molecular identifiers, the investigators prepared the TCRbeta library. Each CDR3 protein is one row after TCRdb ran MiXCR on the PCR reads. The top ten hold roughly 6% of the sample, which has approximately 390,000 distinct CDR3 sequences, approximately 11% seen once.

The chain combines TRBV20-1 with TRBJ2-7, with 9 bases lining up with TRBD2. The TCR comes from a human donor who donated a stem cell graft to a child with acute myeloid leukemia. The sample was PBMCs from the stem cell graft donor, taken from the stem cell graft. CDR3 sequence (DNA): TGCAGTGCTAGCCCTCTCGGCGGGAGGGCCGGCGAGCAGTACTTC. Translated, it gives CSASPLGGRAGEQYF.